This T cell receptor (beta chain) appears in the sequencing data of a study of cytomegalovirus exposure and HLA in healthy donors. For the study at large: There were 100 million to 130 million unique TCR beta sequences, drawn from 200 million or so T cells, in an earlier analysis. As released early, the data held 65 million to 90 million unique TCRs from HLA-typed donors.

Study findings and constraints: Cytomegalovirus association was listed for 170 or so TCR beta chains. Cytomegalovirus status was reportedly diagnosed by the classifier with high sensitivity and specificity.

A word on this clone: Antigen: not known.

PCR employed 60 Vbeta and 13 Jbeta primers. Profiling relied on immunoSEQ multiplex PCR, and the TCRdb table lists in-frame clones only, not all of them. The table records about 76,000 clones, under 80% of them present only once. The germline V gene encodes CDR1 SEHNR and CDR2 FQNEAQ (reference sequence). This CDR3 has 12 amino acids. This receptor was taken from a man in his 60s in good health and CMV-seropositive. The chain has TRBV7-9 and TRBJ2-5, with 7 bases aligning to TRBD2. The DNA end is a closer match to TRBJ2-7, so the J assignment may be wrong. The sample consisted of PBMCs. The CDR3 protein is CASSLGGDEQYF. CDR3 in DNA: TGTGCCAGCAGCTTGGGGGGGGACGAGCAGTACTTC.